This T cell receptor (beta chain) was identified in a study of shared clonotypes between healthy human individuals. V lost 9 bases to trimming and J lost 1 base, with 18 bases between them. CDR3 length equals 16 residues. Germline CDR1 SNHLY, CDR2 FYNNEI. Only in-frame clones appear in the TCRdb table, and some are missing; sequencing was by immunoSEQ multiplex PCR. The repertoire includes about 2 million clones, 85% to 95% of them detected once, and around 1% sits in the top ten. Naive CD8 populations comprised CD45RO-negative cells positively selected for CCR7, excluding terminally differentiated effector memory CD45RA+ cells.

The chain has TRBV2 and TRBJ2-2, with a possible D match to TRBD1 (5 bases). The sequencing sample was made of naive CD8+ T cells sorted from blood. The receptor was derived from a man aged 18 to 30 in good health. The CDR3: CASGAPRQLNTGELFF. The CDR3 region has the DNA TGTGCCAGTGGGGCCCCGCGACAACTGAACACCGGGGAGCTGTTTTTT.